One and the same sample provided the 9 T cell receptor beta chains below, sequenced in a study of shared clonotypes between healthy human individuals. Produced via immunoSEQ multiplex PCR; TCRdb's table is partial and in-frame only. The table lists 1.6 million or so clones, over 95% of them singletons, with approximately 1.1% in the top ten. The sequenced material came from naive CD4+ T cells sorted from blood. Subset here: CD45RA+ positively selected. The origin of the receptors is a man aged 25-45 years in good health.

This chain joins TRBV7-8 and TRBJ2-2; 11 bases line up with TRBD2. J gave up 0 bases and V 0 bases, and 9 bases lay outside the gene matches. Germline CDR1 SGHVS, CDR2 FQNEAQ. The CDR3 is 20 amino acids. The CDR3 region has the DNA TGTGCCAGCAGCTTAGCCGGGACTAGCGGAAATTCTGCGAACACCGGGGAGCTGTTTTTT. Protein: CASSLAGTSGNSANTGELFF.

For the CDR3, the DNA is TGTGCCAGCAGTGAAGCCCCCCCTGGACCGATGAACACTGAAGCTTTCTTT. Protein: CASSEAPPGPMNTEAFF. The rearrangement links TRBV2 to TRBJ1-1, with D uncertain. Trimming took off 0 bases at V and 0 bases at J, with 14 bases between the two ends. The CDR3 has 17 residues. The V gene's germline CDR1 is SNHLY and CDR2 FYNNEI.

J is TRBJ2-7 and V is TRBV6-1; D is unresolved. V lost 6 bases and J 2 bases, leaving 17 bases between the germline ends. The germline gives CDR1 MNHNS, CDR2 SASEGT. The CDR3 is 15 amino acids. For the CDR3, the DNA is TGTGCCAGCAGGGAGACACCGTACGGCGCCTACGAGCAGTACTTC. This encodes CASRETPYGAYEQYF.

The chain links TRBV9 to TRBJ1-3; TRBD1 might be the D (5 bases). Trimming shortened V by 0 bases and J by 0 bases, and 16 bases separated the two germline ends. The CDR3 loop spans 18 amino acids. In germline, CDR1 is SGDLS, CDR2 YYNGEE. This CDR3 is CASSVATPGRNSGNTIYF. In nucleotides, the CDR3 is TGTGCCAGCAGCGTAGCTACGCCGGGACGTAACTCTGGAAACACCATATATTTT.

The count of this clone is one. V is TRBV27 and J is TRBJ2-2; 9 bases are a match to TRBD2. V shed 5 bases, J shed 4 bases, and the junction held 17 bases outside the gene matches. The germline V gene has CDR1 MNHEY and CDR2 SMNVEV (reference sequence). This CDR3 region has 19 residues. The CDR3 DNA follows: TGTGCCAGCAGTCCCATATCTGCACCGGGACTAGCCCTCACCGGGGAGCTGTTTTTT. This encodes CASSPISAPGLALTGELFF.

This rearrangement joins TRBV18 to TRBJ2-2; no firm D call. V lost 5 bases and J 7 bases, leaving 8 bases between the germline ends. Germline V lookup: CDR1 KGHSH, CDR2 LQKENI. CDR3 length: 12 residues. The CDR3 DNA reads TGTGCCAGCTCAGAAACCCGCGGGGAGCTGTTTTTT. Protein product: CASSETRGELFF.

This sequence joins TRBV29-1 and TRBJ2-7; 7 nucleotides match TRBD2. J gave up 2 bases and V 4 bases, and 8 bases lay outside the gene matches. Germline CDR1 is SQVTM and CDR2 is ANQGSEA. The CDR3 length is 14 residues. The CDR3 nucleotides are TGCAGCGTTGGGTTGCTAGCGGTACCCTACGAGCAGTACTTC. It translates to CSVGLLAVPYEQYF.

This clone was recorded only once. The chain carries TRBV9 and TRBJ2-5; D might be TRBD1 or TRBD2, each matching 6 bases. The CDR3 sequence is 18 residues long. The germline gives CDR1 SGDLS, CDR2 YYNGEE. Deletions cut 0 bases from V and 0 bases from J, with 18 bases between. CDR3: CASSVGPKGGPNQETQYF. CDR3 nucleotide sequence: TGTGCCAGCAGCGTAGGTCCTAAGGGGGGACCTAACCAAGAGACCCAGTACTTC.

Comment on this clone: The sample carries other DNA sequences with the same CDR3. V usage is TRBV6-1 and J usage is TRBJ1-5; tentative D call: TRBD1 (5 bases). The CDR3 has 15 amino acids. Germline values: CDR1 MNHNS, CDR2 SASEGT. The V gene lost 3 bases and the J gene lost 1 base, with 10 bases spanning the gap. CDR3: CASSEQTVSNQPQHF. CDR3 nucleotide sequence: TGTGCCAGCAGTGAGCAGACAGTCAGCAATCAGCCCCAGCATTTT.